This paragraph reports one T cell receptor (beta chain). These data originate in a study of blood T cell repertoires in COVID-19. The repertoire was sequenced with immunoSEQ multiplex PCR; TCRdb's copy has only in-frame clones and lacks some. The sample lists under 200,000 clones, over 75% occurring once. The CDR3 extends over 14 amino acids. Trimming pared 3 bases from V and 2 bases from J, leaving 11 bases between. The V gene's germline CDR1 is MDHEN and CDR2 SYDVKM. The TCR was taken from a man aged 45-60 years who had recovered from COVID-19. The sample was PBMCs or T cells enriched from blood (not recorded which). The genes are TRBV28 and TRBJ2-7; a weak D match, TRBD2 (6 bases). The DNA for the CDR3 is TGTGCCAGCAGTTTTGGTGGAGGGACCTACGAGCAGTACTTC. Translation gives CASSFGGGTYEQYF.